These T cell receptor beta chains were read from a single sample in a study of cytomegalovirus exposure and HLA in healthy donors. The table came from immunoSEQ multiplex PCR; TCRdb's copy has only in-frame clones and leaves some out. The sample consists of fewer than 150,000 clones, roughly 76% of them appearing once. The sample taken for sequencing was PBMCs. Every receptor here comes from a man between 18 and 29 years old in good health and CMV-seronegative. The CDR3 runs from the conserved cysteine through the conserved F or W. A D gene is named only where the DNA matches it firmly. Where a row states a size, it is once, few, many or the class of an expanded clone; other rows omit it.

j_call d_call clone_size cdr3_length v_call cdr3_aa cdr3_nt
TRBJ2-1 - - 13 TRBV10-3 CAIRGDLYNEQFF TGTGCCATCAGAGGAGACTTATACAATGAGCAGTTCTTC
TRBJ1-2 - few 14 TRBV5-1 CASSVTTETYGYTF TGCGCCAGCAGCGTCACGACAGAAACCTATGGCTACACCTTC
TRBJ1-1 - - 18 TRBV28 CASSLRPRGLLMNTEAFF TGTGCCAGCAGTTTAAGGCCCAGGGGTCTACTCATGAACACTGAAGCTTTCTTT
TRBJ1-2 - - 12 TRBV2 CASRRTDYGYTF TGTGCCAGCAGGCGGACAGACTATGGCTACACCTTC
TRBJ2-2 - few 15 TRBV19 CASFSPLGVTGELFF TGTGCCAGTTTCTCTCCTCTAGGGGTTACCGGGGAGCTGTTTTTT
TRBJ2-7 - - 14 TRBV6-1 CASSERGAGPEQYF TGTGCCAGCAGTGAGAGGGGCGCGGGGCCCGAGCAGTACTTC
TRBJ1-5 - - 13 TRBV11-3 CASSLTTNQPQHF TGTGCCAGCAGCTTAACTACTAATCAGCCCCAGCATTTT
TRBJ1-2 TRBD1 - 14 TRBV7-3 CASSFSGTGVGYTF TGTGCCAGCAGCTTTTCCGGGACAGGGGTCGGCTACACCTTC
TRBJ1-2 - - 14 TRBV9 CASSARGAGYGYTF TGTGCCAGCAGCGCCAGGGGCGCAGGGTATGGCTACACCTTC
TRBJ2-1 - - 14 TRBV10-3 CAISASSSYNEQFF TGTGCCATCAGTGCCTCTAGCTCCTACAATGAGCAGTTCTTC
TRBJ2-1 - - 16 TRBV21-1 CASSKTDGRAFDEQFF TGTGCCAGCAGCAAAACGGACGGGAGGGCCTTCGATGAGCAGTTCTTC
TRBJ2-1 - few 16 TRBV5-1 CASSPTSQGTLNEQFF TGCGCCAGCTCTCCCACATCCCAGGGAACCCTCAATGAGCAGTTCTTC
TRBJ2-3 - - 16 TRBV10-1 CASSGWGGPAADTQYF TGCGCCAGCAGTGGATGGGGAGGCCCCGCGGCAGATACGCAGTATTTT
TRBJ2-4 TRBD2 - 16 TRBV28 CASSTSGTVTKNIQYF TGTGCCAGCAGCACTAGCGGGACGGTAACCAAAAACATTCAGTACTTC
TRBJ2-3 TRBD2 - 14 TRBV6-5 CASSYERGADTQYF TGTGCCAGCAGTTACGAGCGGGGCGCAGATACGCAGTATTTT
TRBJ2-7 - - 18 TRBV6-1 CASSENSVWGPSDYEQYF TGTGCCAGCAGTGAGAATAGTGTATGGGGCCCGAGCGACTACGAGCAGTACTTC
TRBJ2-3 - few 13 TRBV10-2 CASSPSGTDTQYF TGCGCCAGCAGCCCTAGCGGCACAGATACGCAGTATTTT
TRBJ2-5 TRBD2 - 15 TRBV9 CASSPFSGGVETQYF TGTGCCAGCAGCCCCTTTAGCGGGGGGGTTGAGACCCAGTACTTC
TRBJ1-2 - - 11 TRBV19 CASGELYGYTF TGTGCCAGCGGAGAACTCTATGGCTACACCTTC
TRBJ2-7 - - 18 TRBV4-2 CASSQDLVRQDLSYEQYF TGTGCCAGCAGCCAAGATCTGGTAAGACAGGACTTATCCTACGAGCAGTACTTC
TRBJ2-2 - - 15 TRBV6-1 CASSTLTGYTGELFF TGTGCCAGCAGCACACTAACAGGATACACCGGGGAGCTGTTTTTT
TRBJ2-5 TRBD1 - 14 TRBV7-2 CASSSRTGEETQYF TGTGCCAGCAGCTCACGGACAGGGGAGGAGACCCAGTACTTC
TRBJ2-1 TRBD1 - 13 TRBV15 CATSSLDRNEQFF TGTGCCACCAGCAGTTTGGACAGGAATGAGCAGTTCTTC
TRBJ2-2 - - 13 TRBV6-6 CASSYVAAGELFF TGTGCCAGCAGTTATGTGGCGGCCGGGGAGCTGTTTTTT
TRBJ2-7 - - 13 TRBV14 CASSRQVPYEQYF TGTGCCAGCAGCCGCCAGGTTCCCTACGAGCAGTACTTC
TRBJ2-5 TRBD1 - 16 TRBV11-3 CASSLVGGQGSVTQYF TGTGCCAGCAGCTTAGTCGGGGGACAGGGGTCGGTGACCCAGTACTTC
TRBJ2-7 - - 14 TRBV6-6 CASSTQGLSYEQYF TGTGCCAGCAGTACTCAGGGTCTTTCCTACGAGCAGTACTTC
TRBJ1-1 - - 13 TRBV6-4 CASSLTGNTEAFF TGTGCCAGCAGTCTGACAGGGAACACTGAAGCTTTCTTT
TRBJ1-6 - - 13 TRBV19 CASTWQVNSPLHF TGTGCCAGTACTTGGCAGGTTAATTCACCCCTCCACTTT
TRBJ2-1 - - 16 TRBV10-2 CASTQTGRSSYNEQFF TGCGCCAGCACTCAGACAGGGAGGTCGTCCTACAATGAGCAGTTCTTC
TRBJ2-7 TRBD2 - 14 TRBV30 CAWTWTSGGYEQYF TGTGCCTGGACCTGGACTAGCGGGGGCTACGAGCAGTACTTC
TRBJ1-2 TRBD1 - 13 TRBV6-5 CASFGQGAYGYTF TGTGCCAGCTTCGGACAGGGGGCCTATGGCTACACCTTC
TRBJ1-5 - - 15 TRBV7-9 CASSGNLPGDQPQHF TGTGCCAGCAGCGGAAACCTTCCAGGGGATCAGCCCCAGCATTTT
TRBJ1-3 - - 14 TRBV19 CASRKTETRNTIYF TGTGCCAGTCGAAAGACAGAAACAAGAAACACCATATATTTT
TRBJ1-1 TRBD1 few 11 TRBV29-1 CSGTGNTEAFF TGCAGCGGGACAGGTAACACTGAAGCTTTCTTT
TRBJ1-3 - - 16 TRBV7-6 CASSLGETSSGNTIYF TGTGCCAGCAGCTTAGGGGAGACAAGCTCTGGAAACACCATATATTTT
TRBJ2-1 TRBD2 - 17 TRBV15 CATSRGNLAGGHNEQFF TGTGCCACCAGCAGAGGTAACCTAGCGGGGGGCCACAATGAGCAGTTCTTC
TRBJ2-1 TRBD2 - 14 TRBV2 CASSAAGDGNEQFF TGTGCCAGCAGTGCTGCGGGGGATGGGAATGAGCAGTTCTTC
TRBJ1-2 - few 16 TRBV21-1 CASTTPFDGKNYGYTF TGTGCCAGCACCACCCCTTTTGACGGGAAAAACTATGGCTACACCTTC
TRBJ2-5 - once 15 TRBV9 CASSVAAGVKETQYF TGTGCCAGCAGCGTAGCGGCAGGGGTTAAAGAGACCCAGTACTTC
TRBJ1-1 - - 13 TRBV5-4 CASSYGGKSEAFF TGTGCCAGCAGCTACGGGGGAAAGTCTGAAGCTTTCTTT
TRBJ1-1 - - 15 TRBV7-3 CASSLYGGTNTEAFF TGTGCCAGCAGCCTATACGGAGGGACGAACACTGAAGCTTTCTTT
TRBJ2-3 - - 14 TRBV9 CASSVLSSRDTQYF TGTGCCAGCAGCGTATTATCCTCTCGGGATACGCAGTATTTT
TRBJ2-4 - - 15 TRBV30 CAWSVGGGAKNIQYF TGTGCCTGGAGTGTGGGAGGTGGAGCCAAAAACATTCAGTACTTC
TRBJ1-2 - - 15 TRBV7-9 CASSILGGEDYGYTF TGTGCCAGCAGCATTTTAGGGGGGGAAGACTATGGCTACACCTTC
TRBJ1-2 - - 15 TRBV30 CAWWHRSLDSYGYTF TGTGCCTGGTGGCACAGGTCACTTGATTCCTATGGCTACACCTTC
TRBJ1-4 - - 15 TRBV28 CASKLMSGVNEKLFF TGTGCCAGCAAACTCATGTCGGGGGTTAATGAAAAACTGTTTTTT
TRBJ1-2 - - 13 TRBV10-1 CASSDGDNYGYTF TGCGCCAGCAGTGACGGGGATAACTATGGCTACACCTTC
TRBJ1-2 TRBD1 few 17 TRBV7-2 CASSLTTRTGTNYGYTF TGTGCCAGCAGCTTGACGACTCGGACAGGAACGAACTATGGCTACACCTTC
TRBJ1-1 - - 15 TRBV30 CAWSVPYERQSEAFF TGTGCCTGGAGTGTACCCTACGAACGACAGTCTGAAGCTTTCTTT
TRBJ1-2 - - 14 TRBV5-6 CASSLVEELGNYTF TGTGCCAGCAGCTTGGTGGAGGAGCTGGGTAACTACACCTTC
TRBJ2-7 TRBD2 - 15 TRBV5-1 CASSSTSGDTYEQYF TGCGCCAGCAGCTCGACTAGCGGGGATACCTACGAGCAGTACTTC
TRBJ2-3 TRBD2 - 15 TRBV2 CARQSERGGTDTQYF TGTGCCAGACAAAGTGAACGGGGGGGCACAGATACGCAGTATTTT
TRBJ2-7 - few 14 TRBV10-3 CAISDRNYLNEQYF TGTGCCATCAGCGACAGAAACTACCTAAACGAGCAGTACTTC
TRBJ2-1 TRBD1 once 15 TRBV28 CASSFLKTGTAEQFF TGTGCCAGCAGTTTCCTAAAGACCGGGACAGCGGAGCAGTTCTTC